This T cell receptor beta chain was observed in a study of CD8 T cells in ankylosing spondylitis. This clonotype was seen repeatedly, ten times or more. Its antigen remains unknown. Germline V CDR1 and CDR2: ENHRY, SYGVKD. V lost 3 bases to trimming and J lost 0 bases, with 8 bases between them. This CDR3 is built from 14 residues. Study-level points and caveats: A TCR beta motif made of about 8 highly homologous variants seemed typical of ankylosing spondylitis blood. In the blood and synovial fluid of reactive arthritis, some motif variants had been previously reported.

Generation of TCR beta libraries employed quantitative 5'-RACE incorporating molecular barcodes. TCRdb redid the calling of the 5' RACE reads with MiXCR, one entry per CDR3 protein. The sample consists of fewer than 35,000 distinct CDR3 sequences, approximately 28% of them appearing once. This clonotype originated in a male donor with ankylosing spondylitis. Material: synovial fluid, either unsorted or a sorted T cell fraction (not recorded which). The V call is TRBV10-3, the J call TRBJ1-2, with D uncertain. The CDR3: CAISETGPNYGYTF. The CDR3 bases are TGTGCCATCAGTGAAACCGGTCCTAACTATGGCTACACCTTC.